The rows below give T cell receptor beta chains drawn from one sample of a study of blood T cell repertoires in COVID-19. Clones were sequenced by immunoSEQ multiplex PCR, and TCRdb holds only the in-frame ones, with some missing. Of about 170,000 clones listed, approximately 83% are singletons. Sequencing used peripheral blood. The receptor source for this set is a man aged 70-80 years with active or convalescent COVID-19. Both conserved end residues are part of each CDR3. The D gene is left open where the match is weak. Only part of the rows carry a size: once, few, many, or a class if the clone is expanded.

V gene: TRBV10-2
D gene: NA
clone size: NA
J gene: TRBJ2-2
CDR3 protein: CASSERRANTGELFF
CDR3 DNA: TGCGCCAGCAGTGAGCGGAGAGCGAACACCGGGGAGCTGTTTTTT

V gene: TRBV30
D gene: NA
clone size: NA
J gene: TRBJ1-1
CDR3 protein: CAWTRERTMNTEAFF
CDR3 DNA: TGTGCCTGGACCCGCGAGAGGACTATGAACACTGAAGCTTTCTTT

V gene: TRBV6-6
D gene: TRBD1
clone size: NA
J gene: TRBJ2-7
CDR3 protein: CASTQQGVRGEQYF
CDR3 DNA: TGTGCCAGCACCCAGCAGGGGGTGAGGGGGGAGCAGTACTTC

V gene: TRBV29-1
D gene: TRBD1
clone size: NA
J gene: TRBJ2-2
CDR3 protein: CSVTGQGGTGELFF
CDR3 DNA: TGCAGCGTTACGGGACAGGGTGGCACCGGGGAGCTGTTTTTT

V gene: TRBV12-3/TRBV12-4
D gene: NA
clone size: NA
J gene: TRBJ1-1
CDR3 protein: CASSLGPGTEAFF
CDR3 DNA: TGTGCCAGCAGTTTAGGTCCCGGCACTGAAGCTTTCTTT

V gene: TRBV5-1
D gene: TRBD1
clone size: NA
J gene: TRBJ2-3
CDR3 protein: CASGKQGVGTDTQYF
CDR3 DNA: TGCGCCAGCGGCAAACAGGGGGTCGGCACAGATACGCAGTATTTT

V gene: TRBV5-5
D gene: NA
clone size: once
J gene: TRBJ1-1
CDR3 protein: CASSRETYTEAFF
CDR3 DNA: TGTGCCAGCAGCCGGGAGACGTACACTGAAGCTTTCTTT

V gene: TRBV28
D gene: NA
clone size: NA
J gene: TRBJ1-1
CDR3 protein: CASSPSQGGGHTEAFF
CDR3 DNA: TGTGCCAGCAGCCCTTCCCAAGGGGGGGGCCACACTGAAGCTTTCTTT

V gene: TRBV2
D gene: NA
clone size: NA
J gene: TRBJ1-2
CDR3 protein: CASRIILANYGYTF
CDR3 DNA: TGTGCCAGCAGAATCATATTAGCTAACTATGGCTACACCTTC

V gene: TRBV7-2
D gene: TRBD1
clone size: few
J gene: TRBJ1-2
CDR3 protein: CASSLPGGNGYTF
CDR3 DNA: TGTGCCAGCAGCTTACCAGGGGGCAATGGCTACACCTTC

V gene: TRBV5-1
D gene: NA
clone size: few
J gene: TRBJ2-7
CDR3 protein: CASSLAGAGVFYEQYF
CDR3 DNA: TGCGCCAGCAGCTTGGCCGGGGCAGGGGTCTTCTACGAGCAGTACTTC

V gene: TRBV24-1
D gene: TRBD1
clone size: NA
J gene: TRBJ1-1
CDR3 protein: CATSDFPHRGLLYEENTEAFF
CDR3 DNA: TGTGCCACCAGTGATTTCCCCCACAGGGGGCTTTTATATGAGGAGAACACTGAAGCTTTCTTT

V gene: TRBV6-5
D gene: TRBD1
clone size: NA
J gene: TRBJ2-1
CDR3 protein: CASSYADRVVGEQFF
CDR3 DNA: TGTGCCAGCAGTTACGCAGACAGGGTTGTAGGGGAGCAGTTCTTC

V gene: TRBV6-5
D gene: NA
clone size: NA
J gene: TRBJ1-6
CDR3 protein: CASSPGLGNSPLHF
CDR3 DNA: TGTGCCAGCAGCCCCGGACTGGGGAATTCACCCCTCCACTTT

V gene: TRBV19
D gene: NA
clone size: NA
J gene: TRBJ1-5
CDR3 protein: CASSIVGGNQPQHF
CDR3 DNA: TGTGCCAGTAGTATAGTAGGGGGCAATCAGCCCCAGCATTTT

V gene: TRBV3-1/TRBV3-2
D gene: TRBD1
clone size: once
J gene: TRBJ1-3
CDR3 protein: CASSQGRNRGSGNTIYF
CDR3 DNA: TGTGCCAGCAGCCAAGGGCGCAACAGGGGCTCTGGAAACACCATATATTTT

V gene: TRBV6-6
D gene: NA
clone size: NA
J gene: TRBJ2-3
CDR3 protein: CASSWDTTDTQYF
CDR3 DNA: TGTGCCAGCAGTTGGGACACCACAGATACGCAGTATTTT

V gene: TRBV3-1/TRBV3-2
D gene: TRBD1
clone size: NA
J gene: TRBJ1-6
CDR3 protein: CASSQDRGAPYNSPLHF
CDR3 DNA: TGTGCCAGCAGCCAAGACAGGGGGGCCCCCTATAATTCACCCCTCCACTTT

V gene: TRBV5-1
D gene: NA
clone size: few
J gene: TRBJ2-1
CDR3 protein: CASSFPGGPYNEQFF
CDR3 DNA: TGCGCCAGCAGCTTCCCCGGGGGTCCCTACAATGAGCAGTTCTTC

V gene: TRBV7-2
D gene: NA
clone size: NA
J gene: TRBJ2-5
CDR3 protein: CASSPSIGSQRETQYF
CDR3 DNA: TGTGCCAGCAGCCCCTCGATAGGATCCCAGAGGGAGACCCAGTACTTC

V gene: TRBV18
D gene: NA
clone size: NA
J gene: TRBJ1-1
CDR3 protein: CASSPTGSTNTEAFF
CDR3 DNA: TGTGCCAGCTCACCGACGGGGTCCACCAACACTGAAGCTTTCTTT

V gene: TRBV19
D gene: TRBD1
clone size: few
J gene: TRBJ2-2
CDR3 protein: CASRVQGAPFDTGELFF
CDR3 DNA: TGTGCCAGTAGGGTACAGGGGGCCCCTTTTGACACCGGGGAGCTGTTTTTT

V gene: TRBV5-6
D gene: TRBD1
clone size: once
J gene: TRBJ2-2
CDR3 protein: CASSLLDRSNTGELFF
CDR3 DNA: TGTGCCAGCAGTTTGTTGGACAGGAGTAACACCGGGGAGCTGTTTTTT

V gene: TRBV7-8
D gene: TRBD1
clone size: NA
J gene: TRBJ1-1
CDR3 protein: CASSSQTGGRITEAFF
CDR3 DNA: TGTGCCAGCAGCTCACAGACAGGGGGCAGAATAACTGAAGCTTTCTTT

V gene: TRBV11-2
D gene: TRBD1
clone size: NA
J gene: TRBJ2-1
CDR3 protein: CASSSAQGFGDNEQFF
CDR3 DNA: TGTGCCAGCAGCTCAGCACAGGGGTTTGGCGACAATGAGCAGTTCTTC

V gene: TRBV5-1
D gene: NA
clone size: NA
J gene: TRBJ2-2
CDR3 protein: CATGTRDNTGELFF
CDR3 DNA: TGCGCCACCGGGACACGGGATAACACCGGGGAGCTGTTTTTT

V gene: TRBV19
D gene: TRBD1
clone size: NA
J gene: TRBJ1-5
CDR3 protein: CASHDRDSQPQHF
CDR3 DNA: TGTGCCAGTCATGACAGGGATTCTCAGCCCCAGCATTTT